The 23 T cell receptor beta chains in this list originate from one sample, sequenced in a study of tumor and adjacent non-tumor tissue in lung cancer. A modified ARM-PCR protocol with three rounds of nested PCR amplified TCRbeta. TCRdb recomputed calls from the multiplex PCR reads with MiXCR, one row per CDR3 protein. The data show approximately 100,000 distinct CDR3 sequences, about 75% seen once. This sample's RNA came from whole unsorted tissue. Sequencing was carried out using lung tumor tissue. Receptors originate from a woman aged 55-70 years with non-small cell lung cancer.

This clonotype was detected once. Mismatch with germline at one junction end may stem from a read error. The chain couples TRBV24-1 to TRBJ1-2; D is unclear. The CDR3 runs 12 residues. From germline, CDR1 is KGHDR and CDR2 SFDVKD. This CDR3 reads CAASDDNYGYTF. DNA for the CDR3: TGCGCCGCCAGTGATGACAACTATGGCTATACCTTC.

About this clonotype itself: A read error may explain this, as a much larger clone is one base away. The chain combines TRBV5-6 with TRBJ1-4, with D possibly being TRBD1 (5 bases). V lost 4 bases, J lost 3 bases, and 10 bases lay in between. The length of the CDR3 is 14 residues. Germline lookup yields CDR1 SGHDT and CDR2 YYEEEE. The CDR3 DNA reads TGTGCCAGCAGCCTACAGGCAGCTAATGAAAAACTGTTTTTT. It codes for CASSLQAANEKLFF.

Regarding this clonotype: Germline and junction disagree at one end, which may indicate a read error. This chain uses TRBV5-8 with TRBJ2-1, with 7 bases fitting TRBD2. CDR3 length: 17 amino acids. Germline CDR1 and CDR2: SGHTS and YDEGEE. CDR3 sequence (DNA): TGTGCCAGCAGCTTGGCCTCAGGCGGGAGTGTAGTTAATGAACAGTTCTTC. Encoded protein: CASSLASGGSVVNEQFF.

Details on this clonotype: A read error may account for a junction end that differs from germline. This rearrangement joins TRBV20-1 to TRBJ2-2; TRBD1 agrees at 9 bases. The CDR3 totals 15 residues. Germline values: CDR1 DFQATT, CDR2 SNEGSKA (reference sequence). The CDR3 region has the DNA TGCAGTGCTAGAGATCCGGGACAGGGAACCAGGGAGCTGATTTTT. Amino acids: CSARDPGQGTRELIF.

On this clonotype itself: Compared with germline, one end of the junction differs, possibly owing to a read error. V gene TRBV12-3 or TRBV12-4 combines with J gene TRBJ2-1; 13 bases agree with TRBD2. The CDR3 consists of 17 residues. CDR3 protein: CASTLDSLAGGADEQFF. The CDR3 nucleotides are TGTGCCAGCACTTTAGACTCACTAGCGGGGGGGGCCGATGAGCAGTTCTTC.

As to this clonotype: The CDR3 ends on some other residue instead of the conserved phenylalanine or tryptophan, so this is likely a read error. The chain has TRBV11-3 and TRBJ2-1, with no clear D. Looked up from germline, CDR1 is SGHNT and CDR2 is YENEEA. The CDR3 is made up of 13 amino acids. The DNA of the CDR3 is TGTGTCAGCAGCTTAGGTGCCTACTATGAGCAGTTCTTA. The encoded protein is CVSSLGAYYEQFL.

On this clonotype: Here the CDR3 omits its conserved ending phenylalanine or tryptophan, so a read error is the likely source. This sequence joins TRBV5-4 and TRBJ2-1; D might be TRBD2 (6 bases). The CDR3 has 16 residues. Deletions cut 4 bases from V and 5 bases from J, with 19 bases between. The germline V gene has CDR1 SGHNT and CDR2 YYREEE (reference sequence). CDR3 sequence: CASSGVLMGGNNEQFL. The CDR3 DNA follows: TGTGCCAGCAGCGGGGTTTTAATGGGAGGTAACAATGAGCAGTTCCTC.

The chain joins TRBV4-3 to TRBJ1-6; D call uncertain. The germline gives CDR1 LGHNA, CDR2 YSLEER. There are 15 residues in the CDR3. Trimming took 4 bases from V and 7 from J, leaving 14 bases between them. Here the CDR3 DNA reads TGCGCCAGCAGCCCCGAGGGCAAGGGAAATTCACCCCTCCACTTT. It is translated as CASSPEGKGNSPLHF.

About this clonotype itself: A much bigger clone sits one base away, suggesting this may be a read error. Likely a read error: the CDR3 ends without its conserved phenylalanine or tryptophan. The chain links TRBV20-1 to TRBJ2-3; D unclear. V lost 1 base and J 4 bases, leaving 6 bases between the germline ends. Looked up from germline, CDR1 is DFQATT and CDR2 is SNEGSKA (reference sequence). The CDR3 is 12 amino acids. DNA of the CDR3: TGCAGTGCTAGAGGAGACCCAGATACGCAGTATTCT. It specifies CSARGDPDTQYS.

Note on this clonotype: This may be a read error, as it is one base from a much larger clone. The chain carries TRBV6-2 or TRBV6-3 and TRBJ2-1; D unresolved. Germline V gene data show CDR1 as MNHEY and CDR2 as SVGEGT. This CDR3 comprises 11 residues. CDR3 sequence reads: CVSSFDTSKFF. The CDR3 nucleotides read TGTGTCAGCAGCTTCGACACATCTAAGTTCTTC.

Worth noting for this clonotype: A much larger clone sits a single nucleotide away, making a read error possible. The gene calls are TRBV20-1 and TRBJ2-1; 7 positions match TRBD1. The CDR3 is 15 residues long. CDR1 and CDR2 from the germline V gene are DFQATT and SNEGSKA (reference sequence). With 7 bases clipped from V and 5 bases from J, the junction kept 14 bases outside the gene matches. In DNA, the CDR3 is TGCAGTGTTTTTACCCGGGACAGCGGAAACAATGAGCAGTTCTTC. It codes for CSVFTRDSGNNEQFF.

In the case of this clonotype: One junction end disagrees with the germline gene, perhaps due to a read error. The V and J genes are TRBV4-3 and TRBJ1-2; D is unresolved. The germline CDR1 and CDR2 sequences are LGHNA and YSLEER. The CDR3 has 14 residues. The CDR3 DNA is TGCGCCATCAGCCAAGATCCCCAGACTTTGAGTCACACCTTC. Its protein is CAISQDPQTLSHTF.

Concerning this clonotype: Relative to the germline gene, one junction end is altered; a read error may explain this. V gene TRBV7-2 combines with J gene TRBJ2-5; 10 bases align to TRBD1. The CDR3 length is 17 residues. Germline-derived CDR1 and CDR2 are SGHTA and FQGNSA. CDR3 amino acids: CASNLGWPGQGLETQYF. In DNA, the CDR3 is TGTGCCAGCAACTTAGGATGGCCGGGACAGGGGCTAGAGACCCAGTACTTC.

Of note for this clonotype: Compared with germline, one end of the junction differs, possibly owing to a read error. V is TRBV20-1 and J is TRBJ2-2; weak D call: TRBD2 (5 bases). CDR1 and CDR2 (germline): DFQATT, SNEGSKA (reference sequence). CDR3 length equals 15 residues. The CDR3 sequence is CSARGPDTNTGELYF. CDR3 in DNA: TGCAGTGCCAGAGGGCCAGATACGAACACCGGGGAGCTGTATTTT.

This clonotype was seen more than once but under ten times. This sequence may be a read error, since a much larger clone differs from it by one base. The CDR3 sequence is CASNVDSGNTIYF. The DNA for the CDR3 is TGTGCCAGCAATGTCGACAGCGGAAACACCATATATTTT. The rearrangement uses TRBV6-5 and TRBJ1-3; the D gene is possibly TRBD1 (5 bases). Germline CDR1 MNHEY, CDR2 SVGAGI. With 7 bases removed from V and 4 bases from J, the gap between germline ends came to 11 bases. The CDR3 has 13 residues.

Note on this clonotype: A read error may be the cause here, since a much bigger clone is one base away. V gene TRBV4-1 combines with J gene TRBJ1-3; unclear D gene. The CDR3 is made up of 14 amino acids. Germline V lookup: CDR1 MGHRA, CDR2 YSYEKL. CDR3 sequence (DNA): TGCGCCAGCAGCCCGCGAAGTTCTGGAAAGACCATATATTTT. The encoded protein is CASSPRSSGKTIYF.

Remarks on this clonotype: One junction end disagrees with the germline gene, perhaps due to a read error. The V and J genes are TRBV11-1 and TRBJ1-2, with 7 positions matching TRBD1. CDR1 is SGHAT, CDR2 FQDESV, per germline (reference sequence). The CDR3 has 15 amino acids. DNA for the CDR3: TGTACGAGCAGCACCGGACAGGAGGCAGGGTATGGCTACGCCTTC. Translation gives CTSSTGQEAGYGYAF.

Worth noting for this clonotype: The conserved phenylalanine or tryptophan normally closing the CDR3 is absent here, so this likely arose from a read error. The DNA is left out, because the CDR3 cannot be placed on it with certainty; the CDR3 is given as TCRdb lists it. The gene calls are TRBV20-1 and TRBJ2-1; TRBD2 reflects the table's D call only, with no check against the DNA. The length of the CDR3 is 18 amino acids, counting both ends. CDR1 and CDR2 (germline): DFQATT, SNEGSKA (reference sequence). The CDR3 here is CSARNLGIAGGSGDEHFS.

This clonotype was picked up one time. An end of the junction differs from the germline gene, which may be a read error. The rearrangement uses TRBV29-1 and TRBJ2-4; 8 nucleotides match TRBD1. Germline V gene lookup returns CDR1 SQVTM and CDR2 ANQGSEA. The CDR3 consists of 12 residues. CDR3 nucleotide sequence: TGCAGTGTTACCAGGGGGCTGAACATTCTGTATTTC. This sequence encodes CSVTRGLNILYF.

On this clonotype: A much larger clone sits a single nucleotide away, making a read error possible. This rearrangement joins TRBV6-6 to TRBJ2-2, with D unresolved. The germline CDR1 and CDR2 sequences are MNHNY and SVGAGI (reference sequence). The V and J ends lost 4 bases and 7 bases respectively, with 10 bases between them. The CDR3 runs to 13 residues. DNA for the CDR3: TGTGCCAGCAGTTCCCGACATGGCGGGGAGCTGTTTTTT. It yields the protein CASSSRHGGELFF.

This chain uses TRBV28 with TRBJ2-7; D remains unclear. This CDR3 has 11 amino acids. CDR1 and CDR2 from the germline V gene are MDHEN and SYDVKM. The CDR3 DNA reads TGTGCCAGCAGTTTATGGCTCGAGCAATACGTC. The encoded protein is CASSLWLEQYV.

Written as DNA, the CDR3 is TGTGCCAGTATCTTAGATTCGGTGAGAGGCACTGAAGCTTTCTTT. It translates to CASILDSVRGTEAFF. The chain employs TRBV11-3 and TRBJ1-1; D unclear. CDR3 length equals 15 residues. Germline-derived CDR1 and CDR2 are SGHNT and YENEEA. The V gene lost 9 bases and the J gene lost 4 bases, with 21 bases spanning the gap.

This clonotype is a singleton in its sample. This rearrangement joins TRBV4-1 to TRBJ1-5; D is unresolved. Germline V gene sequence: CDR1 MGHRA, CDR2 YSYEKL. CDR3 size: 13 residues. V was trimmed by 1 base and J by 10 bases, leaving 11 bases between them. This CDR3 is CASSQVARQPQHF. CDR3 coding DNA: TGCGCCAGCAGCCAAGTTGCCCGCCAACCCCAGCATTTT.